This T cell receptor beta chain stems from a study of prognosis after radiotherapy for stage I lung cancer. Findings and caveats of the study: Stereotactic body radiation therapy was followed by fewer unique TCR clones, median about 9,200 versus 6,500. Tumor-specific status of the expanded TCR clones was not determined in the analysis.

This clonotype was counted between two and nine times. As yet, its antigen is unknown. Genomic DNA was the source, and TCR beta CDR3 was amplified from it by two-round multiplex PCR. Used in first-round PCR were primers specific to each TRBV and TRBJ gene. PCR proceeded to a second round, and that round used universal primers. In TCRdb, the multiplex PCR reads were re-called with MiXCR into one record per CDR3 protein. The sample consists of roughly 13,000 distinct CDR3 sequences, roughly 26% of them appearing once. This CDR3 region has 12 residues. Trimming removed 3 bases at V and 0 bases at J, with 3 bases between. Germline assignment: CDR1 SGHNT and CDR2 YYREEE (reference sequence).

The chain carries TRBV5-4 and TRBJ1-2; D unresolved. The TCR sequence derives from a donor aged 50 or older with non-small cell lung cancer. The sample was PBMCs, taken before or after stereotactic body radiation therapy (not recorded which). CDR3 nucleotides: TGTGCCAGCAGCTACTCTAACTATGGCTACACCTTC. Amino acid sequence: CASSYSNYGYTF.